This TCR beta chain was obtained from a study of blood T cell repertoires in COVID-19. Study overall: Acute-phase and convalescent COVID-19 samples originated in the United States, Italy and Spain.

Assay used: immunoSEQ multiplex PCR; TCRdb lists only in-frame clones, some missing. The sample holds about 150,000 clones, 65% to 80% seen once. This CDR3 region has 12 residues. V was trimmed by 6 bases and J by 6 bases, leaving 9 bases between them. The sample was peripheral blood. This chain uses TRBV12-3 or TRBV12-4 with TRBJ1-5; D unclear. The TCR was taken from a man between 45 and 60 years old with acute or convalescent COVID-19. This chain's CDR3 is CASSGRGQPQHF. The CDR3 region has the DNA TGTGCCAGCAGCGGGCGGGGTCAGCCCCAGCATTTT.